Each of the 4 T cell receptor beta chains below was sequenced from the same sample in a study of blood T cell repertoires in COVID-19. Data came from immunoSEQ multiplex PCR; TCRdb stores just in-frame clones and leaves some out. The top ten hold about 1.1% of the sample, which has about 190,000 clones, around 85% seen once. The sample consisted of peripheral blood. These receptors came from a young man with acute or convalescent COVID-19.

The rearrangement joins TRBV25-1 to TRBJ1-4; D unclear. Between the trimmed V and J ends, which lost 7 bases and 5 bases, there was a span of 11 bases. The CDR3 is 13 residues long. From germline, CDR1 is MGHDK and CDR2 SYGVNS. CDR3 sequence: CASTRAGNEKLFF. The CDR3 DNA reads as TGTGCCAGCACGAGGGCTGGGAATGAAAAACTGTTTTTT.

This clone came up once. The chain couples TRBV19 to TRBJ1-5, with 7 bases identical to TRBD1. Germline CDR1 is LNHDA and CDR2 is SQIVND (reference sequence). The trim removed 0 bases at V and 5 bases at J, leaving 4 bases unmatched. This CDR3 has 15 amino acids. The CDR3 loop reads CASSIDEGAHQPQHF. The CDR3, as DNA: TGTGCCAGTAGTATAGATGAGGGGGCGCATCAGCCCCAGCATTTT.

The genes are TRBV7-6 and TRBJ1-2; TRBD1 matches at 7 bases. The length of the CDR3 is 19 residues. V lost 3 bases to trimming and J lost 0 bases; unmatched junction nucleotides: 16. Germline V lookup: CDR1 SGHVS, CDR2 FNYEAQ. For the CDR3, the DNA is TGTGCCAGCAGCTTTTTTGCTAGGGGGCGCGAACCCTCTAACTATGGCTACACCTTC. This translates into CASSFFARGREPSNYGYTF. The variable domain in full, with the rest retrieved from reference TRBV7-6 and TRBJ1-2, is GAGVSQSPRYKVTKRGQDVALRCDPISGHVSLYWYRQALGQGPEFLTYFNYEAQQDKSGLPNDRFSAERPEGSISTLTIQRTEQRDSAMYRCASSFFARGREPSNYGYTFGSGTRLTVV.

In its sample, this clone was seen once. DNA for the CDR3: TGTGCCAGCAGTCCGGGACTCGCCTACGAGCAGTACTTC. It translates to CASSPGLAYEQYF. V gene TRBV27 combines with J gene TRBJ2-7; possibly TRBD2 for D (6 bases). Germline-derived CDR1 and CDR2 are MNHEY and SMNVEV (reference sequence). The CDR3 length is 13 residues. V gave up 5 bases and J gave up 2 bases, with 10 bases separating them.